Shown below are 5 T cell receptor beta chains from a single sample sequenced in a study of blood T cell repertoires in COVID-19. The repertoire was sequenced with immunoSEQ multiplex PCR; TCRdb's copy has only in-frame clones and lacks some. Of some 250,000 clones in the sample, roughly 88% were seen once. The specimen sequenced was PBMCs or T cells enriched from blood (not recorded which). The receptors originated from a woman in her 50s who had recovered from COVID-19.

This chain joins TRBV2 and TRBJ2-7; 13 positions match TRBD2. CDR3 length: 17 residues. CDR1 is SNHLY and CDR2 is FYNNEI in the germline V gene. V lost 1 base to trimming and J lost 3 bases; unmatched junction nucleotides: 6. The CDR3 sequence is CASSEGTSGRAGYEQYF. The CDR3 DNA sequence: TGTGCCAGCAGTGAAGGAACTAGCGGGAGGGCGGGCTACGAGCAGTACTTC.

The V gene is TRBV21-1, the J gene TRBJ2-6; the table's TRBD2 call for D was not verified on the DNA. TRBV21-1 is an annotated pseudogene. The CDR3 consists of 21 residues. CDR3 protein: CASSNSPGLAGHLSGANVLTF. The CDR3 DNA follows: TGTGCCAGCAGCAATTCCCCTGGACTAGCGGGACATCTCTCTGGGGCCAACGTCCTGACTTTC.

The sample holds a few counts of this clone. The chain has TRBV2 and TRBJ2-7; D uncertain. CDR3 size: 13 residues. Germline V CDR1 and CDR2: SNHLY, FYNNEI. The ends were cut back, 6 bases at V and 0 bases at J, with 9 bases in the middle. CDR3 sequence reads: CASSPTSSYEQYF. The CDR3 nucleotides are TGTGCCAGCAGCCCCACAAGCTCCTACGAGCAGTACTTC.

The chain combines TRBV29-1 with TRBJ1-2; TRBD1 matches 7 bases. V dropped 5 bases and J dropped 2; count of bases not matched to a gene: 5. The length of the CDR3 is 13 residues. CDR1 is SQVTM, CDR2 ANQGSEA, per germline. The CDR3: CSVLRDSNYGYTF. The CDR3 coding sequence is TGCAGCGTTCTCCGGGACAGCAACTATGGCTACACCTTC.

This chain joins TRBV7-2 and TRBJ1-5, with D unclear. This CDR3 region has 14 residues. V was shortened by 4 bases and J by 7 bases, with 14 bases between the two germline ends. Germline CDR1 reads SGHTA; CDR2 reads FQGNSA. In nucleotides, the CDR3 is TGTGCCAGCAGCTCCGGCAGCGCGCAACAGCCCCAGCATTTT. It codes for CASSSGSAQQPQHF. The full variable domain, completed using reference TRBV7-2 and TRBJ1-5, is GAGVSQSPSNKVTEKGKDVELRCDPISGHTALYWYRQSLGQGLEFLIYFQGNSAPDKSGLPSDRFSAERTGGSVSTLTIQRTQQEDSAVYLCASSSGSAQQPQHFGDGTRLSIL.